The next 16 T cell receptor beta chains were all read from a single sample in a study of blood T cell repertoires in COVID-19. The assay was immunoSEQ multiplex PCR, and TCRdb's table has in-frame clones only and misses some. This table holds over 200,000 clones, about nine tenths found once. Sequencing was performed on PBMCs or T cells enriched from blood (not recorded which). The receptors come from a woman aged 45-65 years in a cohort exposed to, infected with or recovered from COVID-19 (not recorded which).

This clone was detected only once. The CDR3 nucleotides read TGTGCCTGGAGGTCAGGCCCCACAGATACGCAGTATTTT. Translated: CAWRSGPTDTQYF. This chain links TRBV30 with TRBJ2-3; unclear D gene. The CDR3 spans 13 residues. Germline CDR1 GTSNPN, CDR2 SVGIG (reference sequence). Trimming stripped 3 bases from V and 2 bases from J, with 9 bases between.

The rearrangement joins TRBV5-1 to TRBJ2-3; 9 nucleotides match TRBD1. V shed 3 bases, J shed 2 bases, and the junction held 10 bases outside the gene matches. The CDR3 runs 17 residues. In germline, CDR1 is SGHRS, CDR2 YFSETQ. The chain's CDR3 is CASSYRGRGPITDTQYF. DNA of the CDR3: TGCGCCAGCAGCTACAGGGGGCGCGGACCCATCACAGATACGCAGTATTTT. The full variable domain, its missing parts supplied by reference TRBV5-1 and TRBJ2-3, is KAGVTQTPRYLIKTRGQQVTLSCSPISGHRSVSWYQQTPGQGLQFLFEYFSETQRNKGNFPGRFSGRQFSNSRSEMNVSTLELGDSALYLCASSYRGRGPITDTQYFGPGTRLTVL.

The genes are TRBV6-6 and TRBJ1-4; no definite D call. V was clipped by 6 bases and J by 8 bases, with 22 bases between them. This CDR3 has 16 residues. The V gene's germline CDR1 is MNHNY and CDR2 SVGAGI (reference sequence). The CDR3 reads CASSWREGLEGEKLFF. CDR3 nucleotide sequence: TGTGCCAGCAGCTGGAGGGAAGGGCTGGAGGGAGAAAAACTGTTTTTT.

This rearrangement joins TRBV5-6 to TRBJ2-7, with 7 positions matching TRBD2. V was pared by 4 bases and J by 3 bases, with 10 bases of the junction left unmatched. This CDR3 contains 15 residues. CDR1 and CDR2 (germline): SGHDT, YYEEEE. This chain's CDR3 is CASSGGAGLIYEQYF. The CDR3 nucleotides are TGTGCCAGCAGCGGGGGTGCGGGACTAATCTACGAGCAGTACTTC.

The rearrangement joins TRBV7-2 to TRBJ1-5; TRBD1 might be the D (5 bases). Trimming took off 8 bases at V and 5 bases at J, with 16 bases between the two ends. CDR1 is SGHTA and CDR2 is FQGNSA in the germline V gene. The CDR3 covers 14 residues. The DNA for the CDR3 is TGTGCCAGCGGGCAGGCGGAGGGGTATCAGCCCCAGCATTTT. Its protein is CASGQAEGYQPQHF. The complete variable domain, with remaining parts taken from reference TRBV7-2 and TRBJ1-5, reads GAGVSQSPSNKVTEKGKDVELRCDPISGHTALYWYRQSLGQGLEFLIYFQGNSAPDKSGLPSDRFSAERTGGSVSTLTIQRTQQEDSAVYLCASGQAEGYQPQHFGDGTRLSIL.

The chain recombines TRBV30 with TRBJ2-3; D might be TRBD2 (5 bases). The CDR3 totals 14 residues. The V gene's germline CDR1 is GTSNPN and CDR2 SVGIG (reference sequence). Between the trimmed V and J ends, which lost 3 bases and 1 base, there was a span of 11 bases. CDR3 loop: CAWRASIGTDTQYF. The CDR3 DNA is TGTGCCTGGAGGGCTAGCATCGGCACAGATACGCAGTATTTT.

The gene calls are TRBV9 and TRBJ2-7, with D perhaps matching TRBD1 (5 bases). The V end lost 1 base, the J end lost 5 bases, and 10 bases lay between the germline ends. CDR1 is SGDLS, CDR2 YYNGEE, per germline. The CDR3 extends over 13 amino acids. CDR3: CASSVSQGHEQYF. DNA of the CDR3: TGTGCCAGCAGCGTATCCCAGGGCCACGAGCAGTACTTC.

This rearrangement joins TRBV24-1 to TRBJ2-3, with 9 bases identical to TRBD2. J was trimmed by 6 bases and V by 8 bases; bases with no gene match: 5. Per germline, CDR1 KGHDR and CDR2 SFDVKD. The CDR3 is 13 residues long. CDR3: CATNEAGGDTQYF. CDR3 nucleotide sequence: TGTGCCACCAATGAAGCGGGGGGCGATACGCAGTATTTT.

The gene calls are TRBV7-3 and TRBJ2-7, with 7 bases aligning to TRBD2. The V gene's germline CDR1 is SGHTA and CDR2 FQGTGA. The junction had 7 bases not matched to a gene; V was cut back by 5 bases and J by 3 bases. CDR3 length equals 14 residues. The CDR3 loop is CASSPGGGFYEQYF. The CDR3 DNA follows: TGTGCCAGCAGCCCGGGGGGAGGATTCTACGAGCAGTACTTC.

The chain carries TRBV7-2 and TRBJ1-1; TRBD1 aligns across 8 bases. The CDR3 is 15 residues long. The J segment lost 0 bases and the V segment lost 4 bases, leaving 4 bases of the junction unmatched. Germline CDR1 reads SGHTA; CDR2 reads FQGNSA. CDR3: CASSYPGQVNTEAFF. The CDR3 DNA reads as TGTGCCAGCAGCTATCCGGGACAGGTGAACACTGAAGCTTTCTTT.

This chain connects TRBV2 to TRBJ1-6; possible D gene TRBD1, 6 bases. The CDR3 length is 16 residues. V was clipped by 5 bases and J by 7 bases, with 18 bases between them. Germline V lookup: CDR1 SNHLY, CDR2 FYNNEI. The CDR3 DNA reads TGTGCCAGCAGTTCCGGGACCGGGACATACAATTCACCCCTCCACTTT. Amino acid sequence: CASSSGTGTYNSPLHF.

The gene calls are TRBV27 and TRBJ1-5, with D possibly TRBD1 on 6 matching bases. The CDR3 loop spans 13 amino acids. CDR1 MNHEY and CDR2 SMNVEV come from the germline V gene (reference sequence). V was trimmed by 3 bases and J by 4 bases, leaving 7 bases between them. CDR3 coding DNA: TGTGCCAGCAGTTTCACAGGGAATCAGCCCCAGCATTTT. Translation gives CASSFTGNQPQHF.

The rearrangement links TRBV2 to TRBJ1-5, with D unclear. CDR3 length: 14 residues. Germline CDR1 reads SNHLY; CDR2 reads FYNNEI. The V end lost 6 bases, the J end lost 1 base, and 10 bases lay between the germline ends. Here the CDR3 reads CASSLEGSNQPQHF. Here the CDR3 DNA reads TGTGCCAGCAGCTTGGAGGGCAGCAATCAGCCCCAGCATTTT.

This sequence joins TRBV5-6 and TRBJ2-1, with D possibly TRBD2 on 5 matching bases. The CDR3 length is 10 residues. Germline CDR1 reads SGHDT; CDR2 reads YYEEEE. Between the trimmed V and J ends, which lost 8 bases and 8 bases, there was a span of 8 bases. The CDR3 is CASGSYEQFF. Here the CDR3 DNA reads TGTGCCAGTGGGAGCTATGAGCAGTTCTTC.

The chain joins TRBV7-2 to TRBJ1-2; 8 nucleotides align to TRBD1. CDR1 and CDR2 from the germline V gene are SGHTA and FQGNSA. Losses at the gene ends were 2 bases for V and 8 bases for J; bases not matched to a gene: 13. This CDR3 is 16 amino acids long. CDR3 protein: CASSLQGADTPGGYTF. CDR3 nucleotides: TGTGCCAGCAGCTTACAGGGGGCTGATACCCCTGGAGGCTACACCTTC.

The genes are TRBV27 and TRBJ2-2; 7 nucleotides match TRBD1. This CDR3 is built from 14 residues. CDR1 is MNHEY, CDR2 SMNVEV, per germline (reference sequence). The V gene end was trimmed by 7 bases and the J gene end by 4 bases; junction bases not matched to a gene: 6. CDR3 coding DNA: TGTGCCAGCACCACAGGGGTCCCCACCGGGGAGCTGTTTTTT. Translating gives CASTTGVPTGELFF.